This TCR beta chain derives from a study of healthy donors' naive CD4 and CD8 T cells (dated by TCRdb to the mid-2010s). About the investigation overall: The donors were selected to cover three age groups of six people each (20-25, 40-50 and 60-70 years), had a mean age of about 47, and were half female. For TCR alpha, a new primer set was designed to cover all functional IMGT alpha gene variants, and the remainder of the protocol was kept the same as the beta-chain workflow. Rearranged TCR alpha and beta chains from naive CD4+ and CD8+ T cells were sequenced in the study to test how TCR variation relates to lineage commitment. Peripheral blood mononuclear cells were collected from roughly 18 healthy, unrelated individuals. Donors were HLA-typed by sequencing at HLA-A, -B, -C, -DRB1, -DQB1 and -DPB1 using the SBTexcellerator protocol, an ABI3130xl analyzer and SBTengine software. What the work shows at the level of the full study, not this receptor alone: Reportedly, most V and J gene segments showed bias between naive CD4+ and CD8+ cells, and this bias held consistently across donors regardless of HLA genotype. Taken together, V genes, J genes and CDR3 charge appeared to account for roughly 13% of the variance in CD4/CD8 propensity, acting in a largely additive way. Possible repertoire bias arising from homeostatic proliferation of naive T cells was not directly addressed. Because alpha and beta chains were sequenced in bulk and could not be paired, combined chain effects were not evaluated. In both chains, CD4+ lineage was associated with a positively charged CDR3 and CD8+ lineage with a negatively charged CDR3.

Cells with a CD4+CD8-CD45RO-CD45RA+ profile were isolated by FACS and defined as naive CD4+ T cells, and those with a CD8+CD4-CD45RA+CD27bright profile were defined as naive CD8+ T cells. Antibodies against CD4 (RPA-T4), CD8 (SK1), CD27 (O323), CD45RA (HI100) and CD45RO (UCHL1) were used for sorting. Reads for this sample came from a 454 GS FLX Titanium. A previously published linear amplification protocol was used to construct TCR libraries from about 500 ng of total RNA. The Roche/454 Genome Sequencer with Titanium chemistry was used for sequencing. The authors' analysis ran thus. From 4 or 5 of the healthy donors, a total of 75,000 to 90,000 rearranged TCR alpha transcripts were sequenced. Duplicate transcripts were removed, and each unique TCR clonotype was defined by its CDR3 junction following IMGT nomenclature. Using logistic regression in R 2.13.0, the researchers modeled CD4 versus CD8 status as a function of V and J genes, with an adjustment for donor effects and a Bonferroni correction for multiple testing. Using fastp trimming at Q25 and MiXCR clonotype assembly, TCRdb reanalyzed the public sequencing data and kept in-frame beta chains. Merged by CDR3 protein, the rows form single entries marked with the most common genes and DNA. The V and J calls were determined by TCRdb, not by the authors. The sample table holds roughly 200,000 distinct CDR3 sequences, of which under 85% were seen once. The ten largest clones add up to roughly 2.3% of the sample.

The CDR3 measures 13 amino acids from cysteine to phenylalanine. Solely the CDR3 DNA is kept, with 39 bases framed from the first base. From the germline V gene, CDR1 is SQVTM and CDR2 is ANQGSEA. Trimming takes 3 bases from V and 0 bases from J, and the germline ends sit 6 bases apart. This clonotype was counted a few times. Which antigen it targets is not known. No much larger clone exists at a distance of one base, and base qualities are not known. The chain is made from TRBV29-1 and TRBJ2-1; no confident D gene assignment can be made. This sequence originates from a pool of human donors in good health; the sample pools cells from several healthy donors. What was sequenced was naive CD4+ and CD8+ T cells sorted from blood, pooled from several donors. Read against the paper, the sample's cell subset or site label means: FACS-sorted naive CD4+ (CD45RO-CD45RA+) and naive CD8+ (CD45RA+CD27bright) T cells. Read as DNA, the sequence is TGCAGCGTTGAGGGTCTCTCCTACAATGAGCAGTTCTTC. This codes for CSVEGLSYNEQFF.